What follows are 13 T cell receptor beta chains derived from one specimen sequenced in a study of OX40 agonist ivuxolimab in advanced cancers. The method was immunoSEQ multiplex PCR; TCRdb's version includes in-frame clones alone and lacks a portion of them. The sample lists tens of thousands of clones, roughly 84% occurring once. The sample was CD4+ or CD8+ T cells sorted from blood, taken in a trial of the OX40 agonist ivuxolimab. These receptors were obtained from an adult with an advanced solid tumor such as melanoma, head and neck, liver or kidney cancer.

The chain joins TRBV11-2 to TRBJ1-3, with 7 bases matching TRBD1. The junction had 10 bases not matched to a gene; V was cut back by 5 bases and J by 3 bases. The V gene's germline CDR1 is SGHAT and CDR2 FQNNGV. The CDR3 has 16 residues. CDR3 in amino acids: CASSQQPTGFGNTIYF. The DNA of the CDR3 is TGTGCCAGCAGCCAACAGCCGACAGGGTTTGGAAACACCATATATTTT.

This chain connects TRBV19 to TRBJ2-5, with 11 bases that match TRBD2. V lost 0 bases, J lost 0 bases, and 3 bases stayed unmatched. CDR1 and CDR2 from the germline V gene are LNHDA and SQIVND (reference sequence). The CDR3 totals 17 residues. The CDR3 protein is CASSIDVAGGYQETQYF. The CDR3 bases are TGTGCCAGTAGTATAGATGTAGCGGGGGGGTACCAAGAGACCCAGTACTTC.

The rearrangement uses TRBV5-6 and TRBJ2-1; the D gene is possibly TRBD2 (5 bases). Per the germline V gene, CDR1 is SGHDT and CDR2 is YYEEEE. Between the trimmed V and J ends, which lost 9 bases and 0 bases, there was a span of 19 bases. This CDR3 contains 16 residues. The CDR3 nucleotides are TGTGCCACCGCCGGAGGACGGTTTATCTCCTACAATGAGCAGTTCTTC. Its protein is CATAGGRFISYNEQFF.

This sequence joins TRBV19 and TRBJ1-3, with D uncertain. V lost 3 bases, J lost 2 bases, and 8 bases lay in between. The CDR3 contains 14 residues. The V gene's germline CDR1 is LNHDA and CDR2 SQIVND (reference sequence). The CDR3 protein is CASSIAGTGNTIYF. DNA for the CDR3: TGTGCCAGTAGTATCGCAGGAACTGGAAACACCATATATTTT.

As to this clone: The junction departs from the called germline gene at one end, perhaps through a read error. The chain uses TRBV7-7 and TRBJ2-5; possibly TRBD1 for D (5 bases). This CDR3 spans 13 amino acids. Germline loops: CDR1 SSHAT, CDR2 FNYEAQ (reference sequence). CDR3 protein: CASSPDKPETQYF. CDR3 in DNA: TGTGCTAGCAGCCCGGACAAACCAGAGACCCAGTACTTC.

This clone was seen once. The CDR3 nucleotides read TGTGCCAGTTATCCCCGGCAGGGGGGAACTGAAGCTTTCTTT. Encoded protein: CASYPRQGGTEAFF. The V call is TRBV6-1, the J call TRBJ1-1, with TRBD1 matching 7 bases. The CDR3 contains 14 residues. Germline V CDR1 and CDR2: MNHNS, SASEGT. V was pared by 9 bases and J by 5 bases, with 12 bases of the junction left unmatched.

This clone was found once. The chain joins TRBV6-1 to TRBJ2-7, with TRBD1 identical over 7 bases. Unmatched junction bases numbered 8, after V lost 7 bases and J lost 2 bases. The CDR3 contains 14 residues. Germline V lookup: CDR1 MNHNS, CDR2 SASEGT. The CDR3 region is CASTPPGGAYEQYF. The CDR3 DNA reads TGTGCCAGCACCCCGCCAGGGGGTGCCTACGAGCAGTACTTC.

The V and J genes are TRBV2 and TRBJ1-5; D is undetermined. The CDR3 is 16 amino acids. V gave up 8 bases and J gave up 4 bases, with 21 bases separating them. Germline loops: CDR1 SNHLY, CDR2 FYNNEI. The CDR3 loop reads CASSRLTQKQNQPQHF. The DNA for the CDR3 is TGTGCCAGCTCCAGGCTGACCCAGAAACAAAATCAGCCCCAGCATTTT.

This chain joins TRBV5-1 and TRBJ2-7, with D perhaps matching TRBD1 (5 bases). V was cut by 7 bases and J by 5 bases, with 16 bases left in between. CDR1 and CDR2 (germline): SGHRS, YFSETQ. The CDR3 spans 13 residues. The CDR3, as DNA: TGCGCCAGCCAGAAGACAGAAGGCGACGAGCAGTACTTC. Translating it yields CASQKTEGDEQYF.

This clone was recorded only once. The chain employs TRBV5-6 and TRBJ1-2; possibly TRBD1 for D (5 bases). Germline loops: CDR1 SGHDT, CDR2 YYEEEE. Trimming shortened V by 0 bases and J by 5 bases, and 17 bases separated the two germline ends. CDR3 length: 16 amino acids. This CDR3 is CASSLAGRGNVYGYTF. The CDR3 DNA reads TGTGCCAGCAGCTTGGCAGGGAGAGGGAATGTTTATGGCTACACCTTC.

This clone has just one count. The V and J genes are TRBV21-1 and TRBJ2-5; whether TRBD1, the table's D call, matches the DNA was not checked. TRBV21-1 is listed as a pseudogene. The length of the CDR3 is 17 residues. The CDR3 nucleotides are TGTGCCAGCAGCAAAGTTAGAACAGGGGGCCATCAAGAGACCCAGTACTTC. Translated: CASSKVRTGGHQETQYF.

The rearrangement joins TRBV6-5 to TRBJ1-2; D gene ambiguous. The CDR3 has 15 amino acids. The germline gives CDR1 MNHEY, CDR2 SVGAGI. V was pared by 7 bases and J by 0 bases, with 15 bases between. CDR3 nucleotides: TGTGCCAGCACCCGGAAAAGCAGGTCTAACTATGGCTACACCTTC. Amino acid sequence: CASTRKSRSNYGYTF.

This chain joins TRBV10-2 and TRBJ1-1, with TRBD1 identical over 8 bases. The V and J ends lost 5 bases and 7 bases, in that order; junction bases with no gene match: 12. The CDR3 loop spans 15 amino acids. The germline CDR1 and CDR2 sequences are WSHSY and SAAADI. The CDR3 DNA reads as TGCGCCAGCAGTTACGGACAGGGACGGTCCTTTGAAGCTTTCTTT. Encoded protein: CASSYGQGRSFEAFF.